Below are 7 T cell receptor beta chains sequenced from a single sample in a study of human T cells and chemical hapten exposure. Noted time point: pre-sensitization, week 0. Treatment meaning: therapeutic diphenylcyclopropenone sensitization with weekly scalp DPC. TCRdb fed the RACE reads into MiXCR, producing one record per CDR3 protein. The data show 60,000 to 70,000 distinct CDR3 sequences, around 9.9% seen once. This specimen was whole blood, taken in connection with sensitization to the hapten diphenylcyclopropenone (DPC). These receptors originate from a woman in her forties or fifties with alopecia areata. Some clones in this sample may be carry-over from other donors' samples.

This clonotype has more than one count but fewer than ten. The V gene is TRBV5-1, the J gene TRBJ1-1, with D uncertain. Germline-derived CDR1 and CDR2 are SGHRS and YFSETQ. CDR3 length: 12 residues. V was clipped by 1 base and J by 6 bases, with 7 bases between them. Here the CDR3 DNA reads TGCGCCAGCAGCTTGCCGGGCCCTGAAGCTTTCTTT. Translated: CASSLPGPEAFF.

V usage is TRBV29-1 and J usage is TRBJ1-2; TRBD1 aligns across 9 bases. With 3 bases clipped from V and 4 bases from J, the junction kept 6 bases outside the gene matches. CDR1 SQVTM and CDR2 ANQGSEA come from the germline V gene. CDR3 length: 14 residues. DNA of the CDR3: TGCAGCGTTGATCCAGCGGGACAGGGCTATGGCTACACCTTC. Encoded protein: CSVDPAGQGYGYTF.

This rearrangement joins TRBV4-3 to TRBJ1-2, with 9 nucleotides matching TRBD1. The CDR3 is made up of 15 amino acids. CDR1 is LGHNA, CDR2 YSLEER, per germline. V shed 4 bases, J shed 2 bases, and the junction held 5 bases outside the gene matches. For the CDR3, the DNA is TGCGCCAGCAGCCGGACCGGACAGGGGAACTATGGCTACACCTTC. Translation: CASSRTGQGNYGYTF.

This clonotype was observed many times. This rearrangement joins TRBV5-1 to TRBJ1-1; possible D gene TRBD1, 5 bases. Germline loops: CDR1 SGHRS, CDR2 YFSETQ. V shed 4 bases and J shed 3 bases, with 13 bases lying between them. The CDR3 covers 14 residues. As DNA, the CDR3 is TGCGCCAGCAGCCTTAGCCGGGGGTACACTGAAGCTTTCTTT. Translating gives CASSLSRGYTEAFF.

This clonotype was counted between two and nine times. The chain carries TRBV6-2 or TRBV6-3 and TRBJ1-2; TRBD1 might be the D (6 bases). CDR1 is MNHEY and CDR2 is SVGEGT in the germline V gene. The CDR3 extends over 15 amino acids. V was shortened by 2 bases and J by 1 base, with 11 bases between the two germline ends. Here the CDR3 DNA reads TGTGCCAGCAGTTACGGACAGCAATTTAACTATGGCTACACCTTC. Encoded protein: CASSYGQQFNYGYTF.

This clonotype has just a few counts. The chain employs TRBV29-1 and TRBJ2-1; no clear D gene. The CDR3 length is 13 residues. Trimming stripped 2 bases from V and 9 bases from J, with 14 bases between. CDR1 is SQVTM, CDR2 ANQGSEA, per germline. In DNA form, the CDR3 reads TGCAGCGTTGAATATGATCCTGGTGGTGAGCAGTTCTTC. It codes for CSVEYDPGGEQFF.

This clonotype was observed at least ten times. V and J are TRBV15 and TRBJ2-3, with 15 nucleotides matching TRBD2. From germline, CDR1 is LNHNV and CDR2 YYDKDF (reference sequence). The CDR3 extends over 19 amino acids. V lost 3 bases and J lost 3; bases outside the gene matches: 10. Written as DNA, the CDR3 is TGTGCCACCAGCAGCGGACTAGCGGGAGGGTTTCTTGGGACAGATACGCAGTATTTT. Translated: CATSSGLAGGFLGTDTQYF.